The clone carrying this T cell receptor (beta chain) was counted only a few times. Time point indicated: patch test 1, 2 weeks after DPC sensitization. Treatment given: therapeutic diphenylcyclopropenone sensitization with weekly scalp DPC. A single record per CDR3 protein comes from TCRdb applying MiXCR to the RACE reads. The sample lists some 380,000 distinct CDR3 sequences, more than 4.5% seen once, with 2% to 2.5% in the top ten. The sample belongs to a study of human T cells and chemical hapten exposure. The sample consisted of whole blood, taken in connection with sensitization to the hapten diphenylcyclopropenone (DPC). The sequence derives from a woman in her forties or fifties with alopecia areata. Some clones in this sample may be carry-over from other donors' samples.

The CDR3 loop is CASSSSDYEQFF. The CDR3, as DNA: TGTGCCAGCAGCTCCTCTGACTATGAGCAGTTCTTC. The rearrangement uses TRBV7-6 and TRBJ2-1; D is undetermined. Germline V gene sequence: CDR1 SGHVS, CDR2 FNYEAQ. CDR3 size: 12 residues. V lost 4 bases and J 8 bases, leaving 9 bases between the germline ends. Combining the CDR3 with reference TRBV7-6 and TRBJ2-1 gives the whole variable domain GAGVSQSPRYKVTKRGQDVALRCDPISGHVSLYWYRQALGQGPEFLTYFNYEAQQDKSGLPNDRFSAERPEGSISTLTIQRTEQRDSAMYRCASSSSDYEQFFGPGTRLTVL.